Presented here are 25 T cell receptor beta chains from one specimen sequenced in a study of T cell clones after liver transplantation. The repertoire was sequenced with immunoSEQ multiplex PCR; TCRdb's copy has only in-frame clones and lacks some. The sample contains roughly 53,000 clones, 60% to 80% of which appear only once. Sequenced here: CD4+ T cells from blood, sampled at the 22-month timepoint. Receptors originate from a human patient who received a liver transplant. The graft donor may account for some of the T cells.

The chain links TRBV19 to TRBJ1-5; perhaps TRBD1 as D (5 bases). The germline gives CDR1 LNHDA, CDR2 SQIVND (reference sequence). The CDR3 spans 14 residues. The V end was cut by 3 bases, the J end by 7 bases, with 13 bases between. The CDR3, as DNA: TGTGCCAGTAGTATGGCGGCAGGGAGCCAGCCCCAGCATTTT. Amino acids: CASSMAAGSQPQHF.

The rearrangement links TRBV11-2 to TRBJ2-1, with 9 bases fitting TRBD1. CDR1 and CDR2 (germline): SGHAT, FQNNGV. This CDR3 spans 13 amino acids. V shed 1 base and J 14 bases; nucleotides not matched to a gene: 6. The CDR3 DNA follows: TGTGCCAGCAGCTTAGGGGAGGACAGGGGCGAGTTCTTC. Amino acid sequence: CASSLGEDRGEFF. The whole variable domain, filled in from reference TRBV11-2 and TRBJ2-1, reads EAGVAQSPRYKIIEKRQSVAFWCNPISGHATLYWYQQILGQGPKLLIQFQNNGVVDDSQLPKDRFSAERLKGVDSTLKIQPAKLEDSAVYLCASSLGEDRGEFFGPGTRLTVL.

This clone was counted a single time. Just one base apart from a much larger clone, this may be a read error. The CDR3 here is CASSFSYEQYF. CDR3 nucleotides: TGTGCCAGCAGCTTCTCCTACGAGCAGTACTTC. The rearrangement joins TRBV7-3 to TRBJ2-7; D call uncertain. CDR3 length equals 11 residues. The germline V and J ends were trimmed by 3 bases and 0 bases, with 0 bases remaining between them. CDR1 SGHTA and CDR2 FQGTGA come from the germline V gene.

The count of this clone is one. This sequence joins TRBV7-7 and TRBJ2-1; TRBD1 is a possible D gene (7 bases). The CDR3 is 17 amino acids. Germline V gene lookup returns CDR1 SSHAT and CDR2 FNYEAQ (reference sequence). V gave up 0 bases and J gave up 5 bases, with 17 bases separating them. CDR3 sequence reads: CASSLAISGGPDNEQFF. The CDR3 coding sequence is TGTGCCAGCAGCTTAGCGATTTCAGGGGGGCCGGACAATGAGCAGTTCTTC. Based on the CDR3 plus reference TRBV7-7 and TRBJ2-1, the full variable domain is GAGVSQSPRYKVTKRGQDVTLRCDPISSHATLYWYQQALGQGPEFLTYFNYEAQPDKSGLPSDRFSAERPEGSISTLTIQRTEQRDSAMYRCASSLAISGGPDNEQFFGPGTRLTVL.

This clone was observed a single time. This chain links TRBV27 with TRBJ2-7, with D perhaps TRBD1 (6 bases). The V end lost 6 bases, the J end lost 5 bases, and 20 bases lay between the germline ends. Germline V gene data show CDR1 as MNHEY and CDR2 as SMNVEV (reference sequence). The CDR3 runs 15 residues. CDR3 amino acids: CASRSPAKQGNEQYF. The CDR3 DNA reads TGTGCCAGCAGGTCACCGGCAAAACAGGGAAACGAGCAGTACTTC.

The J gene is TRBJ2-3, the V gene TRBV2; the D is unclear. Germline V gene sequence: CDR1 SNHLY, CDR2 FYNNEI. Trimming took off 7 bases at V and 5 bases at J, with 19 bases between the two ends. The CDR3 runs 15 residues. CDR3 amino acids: CASTRNGLTGDTQYF. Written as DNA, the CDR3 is TGTGCCAGCACCCGTAACGGGCTGACGGGAGATACGCAGTATTTT.

The CDR3 is CASSDRTIWGTDTQYF. The CDR3, as DNA: TGTGCCAGCAGTGACCGGACTATCTGGGGCACAGATACGCAGTATTTT. The V and J genes are TRBV6-1 and TRBJ2-3; the D gene is possibly TRBD2 (6 bases). The V end lost 3 bases, the J end lost 1 base, and 14 bases lay between the germline ends. Germline CDR1 and CDR2: MNHNS and SASEGT. The CDR3 is made up of 16 amino acids.

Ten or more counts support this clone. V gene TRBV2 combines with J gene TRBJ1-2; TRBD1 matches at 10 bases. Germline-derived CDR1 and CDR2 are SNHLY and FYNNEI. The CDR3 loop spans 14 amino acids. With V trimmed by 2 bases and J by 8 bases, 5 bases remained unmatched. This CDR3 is CASSERQGARGYTF. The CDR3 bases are TGTGCCAGCAGTGAAAGACAGGGGGCACGCGGCTACACCTTC.

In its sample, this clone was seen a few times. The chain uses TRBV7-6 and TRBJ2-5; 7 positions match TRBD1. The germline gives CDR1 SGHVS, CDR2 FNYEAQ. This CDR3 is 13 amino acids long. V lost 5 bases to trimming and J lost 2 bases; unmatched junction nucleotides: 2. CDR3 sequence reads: CASSRGRQETQYF. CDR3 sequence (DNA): TGTGCCAGCAGCAGGGGGCGACAAGAGACCCAGTACTTC.

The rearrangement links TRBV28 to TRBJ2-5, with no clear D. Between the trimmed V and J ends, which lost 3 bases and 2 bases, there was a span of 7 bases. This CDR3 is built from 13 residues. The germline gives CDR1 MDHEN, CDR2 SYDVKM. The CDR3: CASSLNRQETQYF. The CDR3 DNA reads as TGTGCCAGCAGTTTGAACCGACAAGAGACCCAGTACTTC.

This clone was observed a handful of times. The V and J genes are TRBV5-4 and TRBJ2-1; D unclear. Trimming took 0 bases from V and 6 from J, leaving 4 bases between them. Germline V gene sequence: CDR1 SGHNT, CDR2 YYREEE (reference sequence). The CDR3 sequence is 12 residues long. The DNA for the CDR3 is TGTGCCAGCAGCTTGGACAGCAATGAGCAGTTCTTC. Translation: CASSLDSNEQFF.

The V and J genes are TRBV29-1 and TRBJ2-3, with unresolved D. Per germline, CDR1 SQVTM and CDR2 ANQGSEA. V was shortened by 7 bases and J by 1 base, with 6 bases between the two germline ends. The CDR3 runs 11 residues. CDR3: CSAAGTDTQYF. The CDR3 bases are TGCAGCGCCGCTGGCACAGATACGCAGTATTTT.

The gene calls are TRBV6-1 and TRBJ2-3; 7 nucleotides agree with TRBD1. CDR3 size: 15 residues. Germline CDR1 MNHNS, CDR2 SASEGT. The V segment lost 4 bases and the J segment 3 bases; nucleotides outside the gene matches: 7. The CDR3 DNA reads TGTGCCAGCAGTGCTCGACAGGGTGTGACAGATACGCAGTATTTT. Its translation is CASSARQGVTDTQYF.

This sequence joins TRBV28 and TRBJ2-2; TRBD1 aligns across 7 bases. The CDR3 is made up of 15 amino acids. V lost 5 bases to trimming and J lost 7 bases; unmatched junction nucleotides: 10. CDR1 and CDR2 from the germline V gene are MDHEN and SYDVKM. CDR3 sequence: CASSDRGQFSGELFF. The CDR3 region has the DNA TGTGCCAGCAGTGATAGGGGGCAATTCAGCGGGGAGCTGTTTTTT.

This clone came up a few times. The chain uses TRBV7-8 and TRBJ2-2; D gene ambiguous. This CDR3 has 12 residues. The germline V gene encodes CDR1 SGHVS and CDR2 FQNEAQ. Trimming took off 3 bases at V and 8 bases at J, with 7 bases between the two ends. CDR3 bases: TGTGCCAGCAGCTTCGTTAAGGGGGAGCTGTTTTTT. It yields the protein CASSFVKGELFF.

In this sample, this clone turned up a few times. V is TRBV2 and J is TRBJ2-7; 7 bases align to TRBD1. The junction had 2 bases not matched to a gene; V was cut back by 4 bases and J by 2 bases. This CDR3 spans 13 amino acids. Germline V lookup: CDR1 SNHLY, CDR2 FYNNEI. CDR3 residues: CASSGQGTYEQYF. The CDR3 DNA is TGTGCCAGCAGTGGACAGGGAACCTACGAGCAGTACTTC.

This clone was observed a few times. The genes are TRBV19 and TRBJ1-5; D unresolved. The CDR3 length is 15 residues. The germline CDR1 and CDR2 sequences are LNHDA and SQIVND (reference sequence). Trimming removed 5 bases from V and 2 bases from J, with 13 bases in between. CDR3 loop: CASSSFRGGNQPQHF. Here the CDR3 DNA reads TGTGCCAGTAGTTCTTTTCGAGGTGGCAATCAGCCCCAGCATTTT.

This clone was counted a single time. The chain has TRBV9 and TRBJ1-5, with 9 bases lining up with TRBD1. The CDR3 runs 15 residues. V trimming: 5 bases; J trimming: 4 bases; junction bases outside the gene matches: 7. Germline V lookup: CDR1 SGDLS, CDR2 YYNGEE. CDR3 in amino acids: CASSPGQGLNQPQHF. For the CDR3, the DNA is TGTGCCAGCAGTCCGGGACAGGGCTTAAATCAGCCCCAGCATTTT.

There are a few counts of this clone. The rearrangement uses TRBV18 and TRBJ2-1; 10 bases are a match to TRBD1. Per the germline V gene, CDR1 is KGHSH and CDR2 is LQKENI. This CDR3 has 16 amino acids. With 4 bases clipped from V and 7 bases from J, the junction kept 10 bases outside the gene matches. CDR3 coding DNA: TGTGCCAGCTCACTCCTGCCGGGGACAGGGGCAAATGAGCAGTTCTTC. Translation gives CASSLLPGTGANEQFF.

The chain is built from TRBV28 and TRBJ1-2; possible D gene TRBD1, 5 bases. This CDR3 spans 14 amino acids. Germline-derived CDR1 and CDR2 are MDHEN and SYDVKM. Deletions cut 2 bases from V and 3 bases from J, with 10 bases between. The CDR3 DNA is TGTGCCAGCAGTTTAAAGGCGGGGGACTATGGCTACACCTTC. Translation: CASSLKAGDYGYTF.

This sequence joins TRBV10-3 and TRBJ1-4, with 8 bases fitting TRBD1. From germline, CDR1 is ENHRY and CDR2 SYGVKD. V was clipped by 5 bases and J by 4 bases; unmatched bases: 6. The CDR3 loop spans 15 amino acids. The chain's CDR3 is CAISQAGQGNEKLFF. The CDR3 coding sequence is TGTGCCATCAGTCAAGCCGGACAGGGTAATGAAAAACTGTTTTTT.

CDR3: CASSPMGMETQYF. CDR3 nucleotide sequence: TGTGCCAGCTCACCAATGGGTATGGAGACCCAGTACTTC. The J gene is TRBJ2-5, the V gene TRBV18; D gene ambiguous. Trimming removed 2 bases from V and 5 bases from J, with 9 bases in between. From germline, CDR1 is KGHSH and CDR2 LQKENI. This CDR3 region has 13 residues.

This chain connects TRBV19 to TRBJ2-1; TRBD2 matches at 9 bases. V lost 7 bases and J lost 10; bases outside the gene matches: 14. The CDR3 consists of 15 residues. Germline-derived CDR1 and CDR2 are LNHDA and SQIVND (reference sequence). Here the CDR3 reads CASNSNWRGGSEQFF. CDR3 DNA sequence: TGTGCCAGTAATAGCAATTGGCGGGGGGGGTCGGAGCAGTTCTTC.

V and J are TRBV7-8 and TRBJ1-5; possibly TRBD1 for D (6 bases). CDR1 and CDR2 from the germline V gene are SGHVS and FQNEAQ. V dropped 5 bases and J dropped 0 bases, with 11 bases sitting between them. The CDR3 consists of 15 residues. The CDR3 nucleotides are TGTGCCAGCAGCCTCGGACAGTCTAGCAATCAGCCCCAGCATTTT. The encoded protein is CASSLGQSSNQPQHF.

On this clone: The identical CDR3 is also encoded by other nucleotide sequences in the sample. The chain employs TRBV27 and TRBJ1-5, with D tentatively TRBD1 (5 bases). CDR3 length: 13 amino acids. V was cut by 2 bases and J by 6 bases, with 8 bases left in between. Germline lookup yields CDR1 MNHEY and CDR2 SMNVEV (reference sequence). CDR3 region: CASSLAGGQPQHF. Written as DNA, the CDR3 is TGTGCCAGCAGTTTAGCCGGGGGTCAGCCCCAGCATTTT.